The next 30 T cell receptor beta chains were all read from a single sample in a study of siplizumab effects on memory and regulatory T cells. Method: immunoSEQ multiplex PCR; TCRdb's copy keeps in-frame clones and lacks some. Of about 100,000 clones in the sample, less than 95% were seen once. The sample comprised non-Treg CD4+ T cells sorted from blood. The receptors originated from a human donor in good health.

The gene calls are TRBV19 and TRBJ2-1; 9 bases line up with TRBD1. The length of the CDR3 is 21 residues. J was trimmed by 5 bases and V by 6 bases; bases with no gene match: 26. Germline CDR1 reads LNHDA; CDR2 reads SQIVND (reference sequence). The CDR3 region is CASSGGQGWGLALEPHNEQFF. The CDR3 bases are TGTGCCAGTAGCGGGGGACAGGGTTGGGGACTCGCCCTCGAACCACACAATGAGCAGTTCTTC.

The chain is built from TRBV6-5 and TRBJ1-6; the D is unclear. V was shortened by 6 bases and J by 10 bases, with 16 bases between the two germline ends. Germline CDR1 reads MNHEY; CDR2 reads SVGAGI. This CDR3 is built from 14 residues. CDR3 protein: CASSSIQVESPLHF. CDR3 in DNA: TGTGCCAGCAGCTCCATCCAGGTCGAGTCACCCCTCCACTTT.

CDR3 in DNA: TGTGCCAGCAGCCTACAGGGCCTCTACCACTACAATGAGCAGTTCTTC. The encoded protein is CASSLQGLYHYNEQFF. V gene TRBV7-8 combines with J gene TRBJ2-1, with a possible D match to TRBD1 (6 bases). CDR1 and CDR2 from the germline V gene are SGHVS and FQNEAQ. The CDR3 runs 16 residues. Trimming removed 5 bases from V and 3 bases from J, with 17 bases in between.

The V gene is TRBV28, the J gene TRBJ2-7, with TRBD1 identical over 11 bases. The CDR3 consists of 11 residues. Germline V gene data show CDR1 as MDHEN and CDR2 as SYDVKM. Germline trimming cut 4 bases from V and 13 bases from J; bases unmatched to any gene: 3. CDR3 protein: CASSSGQGVYF. DNA of the CDR3: TGTGCCAGCAGTTCGGGACAGGGGGTATACTTC.

This clone was seen only once. The chain has TRBV19 and TRBJ2-6; TRBD2 is a possible D gene (5 bases). V was cut by 6 bases and J by 4 bases, with 10 bases left in between. Germline assignment: CDR1 LNHDA and CDR2 SQIVND (reference sequence). The CDR3 contains 14 residues. Here the CDR3 DNA reads TGTGCCAGTAGCGAGGGCTCAGGGGCCAACGTCCTGACTTTC. Amino acid sequence: CASSEGSGANVLTF.

The rearrangement joins TRBV5-5 to TRBJ2-1, with D perhaps TRBD1 (6 bases). Germline V gene sequence: CDR1 SGHKS, CDR2 YYEKEE (reference sequence). Trimming cost V 3 bases and J 9 bases, with 28 bases left between them. The CDR3 sequence is 18 residues long. The CDR3 loop is CASSSPPGQPTFGAEQFF. The CDR3 bases are TGTGCCAGCAGCTCCCCGCCTGGACAGCCAACCTTTGGGGCTGAGCAGTTCTTC.

As for this clone: Other DNA sequences from this sample encode an identical CDR3 as well. The rearrangement joins TRBV6-1 to TRBJ2-6, with D possibly called TRBD1 or TRBD2 (5 bases each). Germline lookup yields CDR1 MNHNS and CDR2 SASEGT. The CDR3 is 15 amino acids. V gave up 1 base and J gave up 2 bases, with 6 bases separating them. CDR3 bases: TGTGCCAGCAGTGAAGGAGGGGCTGGGGCCAACGTCCTGACTTTC. Its translation: CASSEGGAGANVLTF.

In regard to this clone: One end of the junction is discordant with germline, which a read error may explain. The chain is built from TRBV6-6 and TRBJ2-2, with TRBD2 matching over 8 bases. The germline gives CDR1 MNHNY, CDR2 SVGAGI (reference sequence). There are 15 residues in the CDR3. The CDR3 nucleotides read TGTGCCAGCAGCCCCCGGGGGGGGGACACCGGGGAGCTGATTTTT. This translates into CASSPRGGDTGELIF.

The CDR3 DNA is TGTGCCAGCAGTGAATGGGGGTCCACCTACGAGCAGTACTTC. It yields the protein CASSEWGSTYEQYF. The V call is TRBV2, the J call TRBJ2-7; D may match TRBD1 or TRBD2 (5 bases each). The V gene lost 2 bases and the J gene lost 2 bases, with 10 bases spanning the gap. Germline assignment: CDR1 SNHLY and CDR2 FYNNEI. CDR3 size: 14 residues.

V usage is TRBV7-9 and J usage is TRBJ2-1; D unresolved. CDR3 length: 11 amino acids. Trimming cost V 4 bases and J 16 bases, with 14 bases left between them. Looked up from germline, CDR1 is SEHNR and CDR2 is FQNEAQ (reference sequence). The CDR3 sequence is CASSSLKAPFF. CDR3 DNA sequence: TGTGCCAGCAGCTCCCTTAAAGCCCCATTCTTC.

The genes are TRBV7-2 and TRBJ2-7, with D possibly matching TRBD1 (5 bases). Germline V CDR1 and CDR2: SGHTA, FQGNSA. There are 13 residues in the CDR3. V dropped 5 bases and J dropped 3 bases, with 11 bases sitting between them. CDR3 protein: CASSALGVYEQYF. The CDR3 nucleotides are TGTGCCAGCAGCGCTCTAGGGGTCTACGAGCAGTACTTC.

The V and J genes are TRBV27 and TRBJ2-7; 8 bases fit TRBD2. The CDR3 spans 16 residues. The V segment lost 1 base and the J segment 3 bases; nucleotides outside the gene matches: 8. The V gene's germline CDR1 is MNHEY and CDR2 SMNVEV (reference sequence). The CDR3 is CASSLFGSGEIYEQYF. The CDR3 nucleotides read TGTGCCAGCAGTTTATTTGGTAGCGGGGAGATCTACGAGCAGTACTTC.

The genes are TRBV11-1 and TRBJ2-5, with a tentative D call TRBD1 (6 bases). Trimming removed 3 bases at V and 2 bases at J, with 7 bases between. CDR1 is SGHAT, CDR2 FQDESV, per germline (reference sequence). This CDR3 region has 13 residues. CDR3 residues: CASSFGQQETQYF. DNA for the CDR3: TGTGCCAGCAGCTTTGGACAGCAAGAGACCCAGTACTTC.

The rearrangement links TRBV28 to TRBJ2-5; no definite D call. This CDR3 is 13 amino acids long. Trimming removed 10 bases at V and 5 bases at J, with 17 bases between. Looked up from germline, CDR1 is MDHEN and CDR2 is SYDVKM. The CDR3 coding sequence is TGTGCCACTTATCAAGGCCGGGTGGAGACCCAGTACTTC. Translation gives CATYQGRVETQYF.

V usage is TRBV15 and J usage is TRBJ1-1; unclear D gene. In germline, CDR1 is LNHNV, CDR2 YYDKDF (reference sequence). This CDR3 is 15 amino acids long. The germline V and J ends were trimmed by 0 bases and 1 base, with 9 bases remaining between them. DNA of the CDR3: TGTGCCACCAGCAGAGATCTCCAGCAGAACACTGAAGCTTTCTTT. Encoded protein: CATSRDLQQNTEAFF.

The count of this clone is one. The rearrangement joins TRBV4-1 to TRBJ1-4; D might be TRBD1 (5 bases). The CDR3 has 18 residues. The V end was cut by 5 bases, the J end by 11 bases, with 30 bases between. Germline V gene sequence: CDR1 MGHRA, CDR2 YSYEKL. CDR3 coding DNA: TGCGCCAGCAGCGAAATTCTGACGGGGGACGGCCGACGGCCGAAACTGTTTTTT. Protein sequence: CASSEILTGDGRRPKLFF.

The chain uses TRBV25-1 and TRBJ2-1; 7 nucleotides match TRBD1. The germline V gene encodes CDR1 MGHDK and CDR2 SYGVNS. This CDR3 region has 16 residues. J lost 0 bases, V lost 3 bases, and 5 bases had no gene match. The CDR3 spells CASSEATGSSYNEQFF. In DNA form, the CDR3 reads TGTGCCAGCAGTGAGGCGACAGGGAGCTCCTACAATGAGCAGTTCTTC.

The chain couples TRBV10-3 to TRBJ2-1, with 8 positions matching TRBD2. V was clipped by 0 bases and J by 7 bases; unmatched bases: 5. Germline CDR1 is ENHRY and CDR2 is SYGVKD. The length of the CDR3 is 15 residues. The CDR3: CAISESPGTRNEQFF. The CDR3 coding sequence is TGTGCCATCAGTGAGTCTCCCGGGACTAGGAATGAGCAGTTCTTC.

CDR3 nucleotide sequence: TGTGCCAGAACCTCACGGGACAGGGGTGCCATGAACACTGAAGCTTTCTTT. Translating it yields CARTSRDRGAMNTEAFF. The chain joins TRBV5-3 to TRBJ1-1; 10 positions agree with TRBD1. TRBV5-3 is recorded as an ORF, its role being uncertain. With 6 bases clipped from V and 0 bases from J, the junction kept 11 bases outside the gene matches. CDR3 length: 17 amino acids.

This sequence joins TRBV12-2 and TRBJ2-3; the DNA was not compared with TRBD1, the D call given in the table. TRBV12-2 represents a pseudogene. This CDR3 comprises 15 residues. CDR3 protein: CASRLGQGSTDTQYF. The CDR3 DNA follows: TGTGCAAGTCGCTTAGGTCAGGGAAGCACAGATACGCAGTATTTT.

The chain uses TRBV14 and TRBJ2-1; D is uncertain. The CDR3 runs to 13 residues. V dropped 4 bases and J dropped 15 bases, with 19 bases sitting between them. CDR1 is SGHDN, CDR2 FVKESK, per germline. The CDR3 nucleotides read TGTGCCAGCAGCCCCGACCCGTACGCCCGGTGGTTCTTC. Residues: CASSPDPYARWFF.

The V gene is TRBV27, the J gene TRBJ1-1; 7 positions agree with TRBD1. The CDR3 is made up of 14 amino acids. The V gene's germline CDR1 is MNHEY and CDR2 SMNVEV (reference sequence). V lost 6 bases to trimming and J lost 5 bases; unmatched junction nucleotides: 9. The CDR3 reads CASREGGHYTEAFF. CDR3 bases: TGTGCCAGCAGGGAAGGGGGCCACTATACTGAAGCTTTCTTT.

The rearrangement links TRBV5-4 to TRBJ1-2; weak D call: TRBD1 (5 bases). This CDR3 comprises 15 residues. V was pared by 4 bases and J by 3 bases, with 16 bases between. The germline V gene has CDR1 SGHNT and CDR2 YYREEE (reference sequence). The CDR3 reads CASSPGQGWDYGYTF. Here the CDR3 DNA reads TGTGCCAGCAGCCCAGGGCAGGGATGGGACTATGGCTACACCTTC.

The chain links TRBV7-3 to TRBJ2-2; the D is unclear. The V end lost 5 bases, the J end lost 1 base, and 11 bases lay between the germline ends. Germline values: CDR1 SGHTA, CDR2 FQGTGA. This CDR3 has 15 residues. The CDR3: CASSPNFRNTGELFF. Here the CDR3 DNA reads TGTGCCAGCAGCCCCAACTTCAGGAACACCGGGGAGCTGTTTTTT.

The chain joins TRBV11-2 to TRBJ2-5, with 7 bases identical to TRBD2. This CDR3 has 16 residues. Germline V gene sequence: CDR1 SGHAT, CDR2 FQNNGV. The V gene end was trimmed by 5 bases and the J gene end by 4 bases; junction bases not matched to a gene: 13. CDR3 sequence reads: CASSDSGLPAGETQYF. CDR3 in DNA: TGTGCCAGCAGCGACTCGGGACTACCCGCCGGAGAGACCCAGTACTTC.

The chain employs TRBV19 and TRBJ1-2; D may be TRBD1 (6 bases). Germline V gives CDR1 LNHDA, CDR2 SQIVND (reference sequence). V was trimmed by 4 bases and J by 5 bases, leaving 8 bases between them. The CDR3 has 12 residues. The CDR3 DNA follows: TGTGCCAGTAGTACTCAGGGGTATGGCTACACCTTC. Translation gives CASSTQGYGYTF.

The rearrangement uses TRBV7-6 and TRBJ1-3, with TRBD1 as a possible D gene (5 bases). The CDR3 consists of 17 residues. V dropped 5 bases and J dropped 0 bases, with 17 bases sitting between them. Germline CDR1 and CDR2: SGHVS and FNYEAQ. The CDR3 DNA sequence: TGTGCCAGCAGCGGAATGTCCGGGGCAATCTCTGGAAACACCATATATTTT. Translating it yields CASSGMSGAISGNTIYF.

This clone occurred once. The chain uses TRBV7-3 and TRBJ1-1; 8 bases are a match to TRBD1. CDR3 length: 16 residues. Per germline, CDR1 SGHTA and CDR2 FQGTGA. The J segment lost 4 bases and the V segment lost 5 bases, leaving 12 bases of the junction unmatched. The CDR3 sequence is CASSTRTGREGTEAFF. The CDR3, as DNA: TGTGCCAGCAGCACTCGGACAGGGAGGGAGGGCACTGAAGCTTTCTTT.

J is TRBJ2-1 and V is TRBV19, with D uncertain. The V end lost 3 bases, the J end lost 9 bases, and 15 bases lay between the germline ends. CDR1 is LNHDA and CDR2 is SQIVND in the germline V gene (reference sequence). The CDR3 loop spans 14 amino acids. The CDR3 DNA is TGTGCCAGTAGTATGTCCCAGGCAGCCCTTGAGCAGTTCTTC. Protein sequence: CASSMSQAALEQFF.

In DNA form, the CDR3 reads TGTGCCAGTAGTATAACAAGGACCTACGAGCAGTACTTC. Its translation is CASSITRTYEQYF. The V and J genes are TRBV19 and TRBJ2-7; D call uncertain. Trimming shortened V by 2 bases and J by 2 bases, and 7 bases separated the two germline ends. The CDR3 consists of 13 residues. Germline values: CDR1 LNHDA, CDR2 SQIVND (reference sequence). The full variable domain, its missing parts supplied by reference TRBV19 and TRBJ2-7, is DGGITQSPKYLFRKEGQNVTLSCEQNLNHDAMYWYRQDPGQGLRLIYYSQIVNDFQKGDIAEGYSVSREKKESFPLTVTSAQKNPTAFYLCASSITRTYEQYFGPGTRLTVT.